Sequencing of this TCR beta chain was carried out in a study of blood T cell repertoires in COVID-19. Study-level background: Samples of COVID-19 (acute and convalescent) were obtained from the United States, Italy and Spain.

The CDR3 is 16 residues long. The germline V gene has CDR1 SGHNT and CDR2 YENEEA. Germline trimming cut 1 base from V and 6 bases from J; bases unmatched to any gene: 5. Seattle's enrolled individuals joined amid active infection and were then monitored longitudinally. Profiling relied on immunoSEQ multiplex PCR, and the TCRdb table lists in-frame clones only, not all of them. The table lists some 300,000 clones, 85% to 90% of them singletons. Sequencing was performed on peripheral blood. The chain combines TRBV11-3 with TRBJ2-1; 11 bases match TRBD2. The TCR comes from a woman aged 45-59 years with COVID-19, enrolled during active disease. For the CDR3, the DNA is TGTGCCAGCAGCTTAGGACTAGCGGGAAGAGGCAATGAGCAGTTCTTC. It is translated as CASSLGLAGRGNEQFF.